The 31 T cell receptor beta chains below were found in one sample sequenced in a study of cytomegalovirus exposure and HLA in healthy donors. Researchers ran the PCR with 60 Vbeta and 13 Jbeta primers. Method: immunoSEQ multiplex PCR; TCRdb's copy keeps in-frame clones and lacks some. Of roughly 180,000 clones listed, 80% are singletons. The source material was PBMCs. The receptor source for this set is a young man in good health and CMV-seropositive.

V is TRBV28 and J is TRBJ2-1, with D possibly TRBD1 on 7 matching bases. The CDR3 runs to 17 residues. The V end was cut by 8 bases, the J end by 5 bases, with 25 bases between. Germline loops: CDR1 MDHEN, CDR2 SYDVKM. The CDR3, as DNA: TGTGCCAGCGGCCCACAGGGGATGGGACTCCGCAACAATGAGCAGTTCTTC. The encoded protein is CASGPQGMGLRNNEQFF.

This rearrangement joins TRBV5-1 to TRBJ2-5; 9 nucleotides line up with TRBD1. CDR1 is SGHRS, CDR2 YFSETQ, per germline. The ends lost 0 bases at V and 5 bases at J; junction bases unmatched: 8. The length of the CDR3 is 16 residues. The CDR3 DNA sequence: TGCGCCAGCAGCTTGGTCGAGACAGGGGGTCTGGAGACCCAGTACTTC. It encodes CASSLVETGGLETQYF.

The DNA of the CDR3 is TGTGCCAGTACCAGGGGTGCGTCCACAGATACGCAGTATTTT. As protein: CASTRGASTDTQYF. The chain has TRBV19 and TRBJ2-3; weak D call: TRBD1 (6 bases). Germline assignment: CDR1 LNHDA and CDR2 SQIVND (reference sequence). V was shortened by 7 bases and J by 2 bases, with 13 bases between the two germline ends. The CDR3 runs to 14 residues.

The chain carries TRBV18 and TRBJ1-2; 8 bases align to TRBD1. The CDR3 sequence is 15 residues long. CDR1 KGHSH and CDR2 LQKENI come from the germline V gene. The V gene end was trimmed by 3 bases and the J gene end by 3 bases; junction bases not matched to a gene: 6. Written as DNA, the CDR3 is TGTGCCAGCTCACCCAAGGACAGGGTTGACTATGGCTACACCTTC. Translation gives CASSPKDRVDYGYTF.

CDR3 protein: CASSFPGGKETQYF. In DNA, the CDR3 is TGTGCCAGCAGCTTTCCGGGAGGGAAGGAGACCCAGTACTTC. V is TRBV7-8 and J is TRBJ2-5, with 8 bases identical to TRBD2. Germline V gene sequence: CDR1 SGHVS, CDR2 FQNEAQ. V shed 3 bases, J shed 5 bases, and the junction held 5 bases outside the gene matches. The CDR3 extends over 14 amino acids.

V usage is TRBV11-2 and J usage is TRBJ1-1; no reliable D call. The length of the CDR3 is 13 residues. Looked up from germline, CDR1 is SGHAT and CDR2 is FQNNGV. V dropped 5 bases and J dropped 5 bases, with 12 bases sitting between them. CDR3 coding DNA: TGTGCCAGCAGCCTGAACAGCGGGACTGAAGCTTTCTTT. It translates to CASSLNSGTEAFF. The full variable domain, completed using reference TRBV11-2 and TRBJ1-1, is EAGVAQSPRYKIIEKRQSVAFWCNPISGHATLYWYQQILGQGPKLLIQFQNNGVVDDSQLPKDRFSAERLKGVDSTLKIQPAKLEDSAVYLCASSLNSGTEAFFGQGTRLTVV.

The table lists this clone with a count of one. The chain has TRBV4-1 and TRBJ1-2, with D hard to call. Trimming removed 0 bases from V and 4 bases from J, with 9 bases in between. CDR3 length equals 14 residues. Germline loops: CDR1 MGHRA, CDR2 YSYEKL. Here the CDR3 reads CASSQDDGSYGYTF. In nucleotides, the CDR3 is TGCGCCAGCAGCCAAGATGACGGGAGCTATGGCTACACCTTC.

This clone was recorded only once. The rearrangement links TRBV11-3 to TRBJ2-5, with 7 bases lining up with TRBD1. J gave up 2 bases and V 0 bases, and 3 bases lay outside the gene matches. CDR1 is SGHNT and CDR2 is YENEEA in the germline V gene. The CDR3 covers 15 residues. CDR3: CASSLDRTGQETQYF. CDR3 sequence (DNA): TGTGCCAGCAGCTTAGACCGGACAGGTCAAGAGACCCAGTACTTC. Drawing the rest from reference TRBV11-3 and TRBJ2-5, the complete variable domain is EAGVVQSPRYKIIEKKQPVAFWCNPISGHNTLYWYLQNLGQGPELLIRYENEEAVDDSQLPKDRFSAERLKGVDSTLKIQPAELGDSAVYLCASSLDRTGQETQYFGPGTRLLVL.

V usage is TRBV6-5 and J usage is TRBJ1-2; D gene uncertain. CDR1 and CDR2 from the germline V gene are MNHEY and SVGAGI. V lost 5 bases to trimming and J lost 7 bases, with 8 bases between them. The CDR3 is 11 amino acids. The CDR3 DNA sequence: TGTGCCAGCAGTCCTTCGGTTGGCTACACCTTC. Amino acid sequence: CASSPSVGYTF.

The chain uses TRBV5-1 and TRBJ1-4; no definite D call. Trimming removed 0 bases from V and 3 bases from J, with 9 bases in between. The germline CDR1 and CDR2 sequences are SGHRS and YFSETQ. The CDR3 sequence is 15 residues long. The DNA of the CDR3 is TGCGCCAGCAGCTTGGCCGCGGTCTCTAATGAAAAACTGTTTTTT. Protein: CASSLAAVSNEKLFF.

The chain joins TRBV18 to TRBJ2-5; D gene uncertain. This CDR3 comprises 14 residues. Germline CDR1 KGHSH, CDR2 LQKENI. V was shortened by 6 bases and J by 5 bases, with 16 bases between the two germline ends. The CDR3 sequence is CASSQSGRDETQYF. The CDR3 nucleotides read TGTGCCAGCTCCCAAAGTGGGCGCGATGAGACCCAGTACTTC.

This rearrangement joins TRBV19 to TRBJ1-2, with D perhaps matching TRBD1 (6 bases). V was clipped by 1 base and J by 4 bases, with 13 bases between them. Germline V CDR1 and CDR2: LNHDA, SQIVND (reference sequence). The CDR3 consists of 15 residues. As DNA, the CDR3 is TGTGCCAGTAGTATAGCCGGCAGGGGTCCCTATGGCTACACCTTC. This gives the protein CASSIAGRGPYGYTF.

The chain has TRBV5-4 and TRBJ2-7; 10 bases map to TRBD2. The CDR3 is 16 amino acids. Germline V gene sequence: CDR1 SGHNT, CDR2 YYREEE (reference sequence). After removal of 0 bases from V and 3 bases from J, the junction contained 6 bases not matched to a gene. Written as DNA, the CDR3 is TGTGCCAGCAGCTTGGCCCCTAGCGGGGGAAACTACGAGCAGTACTTC. Protein product: CASSLAPSGGNYEQYF.

The rearrangement links TRBV6-1 to TRBJ2-4; TRBD2 aligns across 7 bases. Germline CDR1 and CDR2: MNHNS and SASEGT. J lost 4 bases, V lost 3 bases, and 6 bases had no gene match. The length of the CDR3 is 15 residues. The CDR3 is CASSDLGTTKNIQYF. In DNA, the CDR3 is TGTGCCAGCAGTGATTTAGGGACTACGAAAAACATTCAGTACTTC.

The chain joins TRBV27 to TRBJ2-7; D call uncertain. Trimming left V 2 bases short and J 2 bases short, with 10 bases between. Germline-derived CDR1 and CDR2 are MNHEY and SMNVEV (reference sequence). The CDR3 runs to 14 residues. CDR3 nucleotides: TGTGCCAGCAGTTTACGACGGGTCACCTACGAGCAGTACTTC. The encoded protein is CASSLRRVTYEQYF.

The chain couples TRBV9 to TRBJ2-2, with TRBD2 identical over 9 bases. This CDR3 has 17 amino acids. CDR1 and CDR2 from the germline V gene are SGDLS and YYNGEE. J lost 2 bases, V lost 0 bases, and 5 bases had no gene match. CDR3 amino acids: CASSVGRLAENTGELFF. The DNA for the CDR3 is TGTGCCAGCAGCGTAGGGCGACTAGCGGAAAACACCGGGGAGCTGTTTTTT.

The V call is TRBV5-1, the J call TRBJ2-1, with 12 bases lining up with TRBD2. Trimming at V came to 4 bases and at J to 4 bases, leaving 3 bases not matched to a gene. The CDR3 length is 15 residues. Germline V lookup: CDR1 SGHRS, CDR2 YFSETQ. Here the CDR3 DNA reads TGCGCCAGCAGCCTAACTAGCGGGAGGTACAATGAGCAGTTCTTC. Protein product: CASSLTSGRYNEQFF. Based on the CDR3 plus reference TRBV5-1 and TRBJ2-1, the full variable domain is KAGVTQTPRYLIKTRGQQVTLSCSPISGHRSVSWYQQTPGQGLQFLFEYFSETQRNKGNFPGRFSGRQFSNSRSEMNVSTLELGDSALYLCASSLTSGRYNEQFFGPGTRLTVL.

The V call is TRBV2, the J call TRBJ1-5; D is uncertain. CDR3 size: 14 residues. CDR1 and CDR2 from the germline V gene are SNHLY and FYNNEI. V lost 6 bases to trimming and J lost 6 bases, with 15 bases between them. CDR3 in DNA: TGTGCCAGCAGACAGTTCGGGGAGAGTCAGCCCCAGCATTTT. Translated: CASRQFGESQPQHF.

V usage is TRBV7-2 and J usage is TRBJ2-5; TRBD2 matches at 15 bases. Germline CDR1 reads SGHTA; CDR2 reads FQGNSA. CDR3 length: 16 amino acids. V gave up 5 bases and J gave up 4 bases; unmatched junction bases: 5. CDR3 nucleotide sequence: TGTGCCAGCAGCACGGGACTAGCGGGGGGCCGAGAGACCCAGTACTTC. Its translation: CASSTGLAGGRETQYF.

This clone was seen a handful of times. The chain combines TRBV6-5 with TRBJ2-4, with D maybe TRBD2 (6 bases). CDR3 length equals 15 residues. From germline, CDR1 is MNHEY and CDR2 SVGAGI. V lost 5 bases, J lost 2 bases, and 13 bases lay in between. This chain's CDR3 is CASSRLVRTKNIQYF. DNA of the CDR3: TGTGCCAGCAGTAGACTAGTCCGGACCAAAAACATTCAGTACTTC.

The genes are TRBV18 and TRBJ1-1, with a tentative D call TRBD1 (6 bases). The CDR3 is 16 residues long. CDR1 is KGHSH and CDR2 is LQKENI in the germline V gene. Between the trimmed V and J ends, which lost 6 bases and 0 bases, there was a span of 17 bases. The CDR3 sequence: CASSGQGRLMNTEAFF. The CDR3 nucleotides read TGTGCCAGCTCCGGGCAGGGGAGATTGATGAACACTGAAGCTTTCTTT.

The rearrangement links TRBV11-3 to TRBJ1-4; 7 positions agree with TRBD1. V lost 5 bases to trimming and J lost 6 bases; unmatched junction nucleotides: 3. Germline values: CDR1 SGHNT, CDR2 YENEEA. The CDR3 covers 13 residues. CDR3 bases: TGTGCCAGCAGCCCAGGGACAGATGAAAAACTGTTTTTT. It translates to CASSPGTDEKLFF.

The V call is TRBV27, the J call TRBJ1-4; possibly TRBD1 for D (5 bases). Germline V lookup: CDR1 MNHEY, CDR2 SMNVEV (reference sequence). Trimming pared 3 bases from V and 6 bases from J, leaving 11 bases between. This CDR3 is built from 14 residues. DNA of the CDR3: TGTGCCAGCAGTTTCCCGGGGGGTGATGAAAAACTGTTTTTT. Protein product: CASSFPGGDEKLFF.

The count of this clone is one. Other nucleotide sequences in the sample specify the same CDR3. The chain has TRBV9 and TRBJ1-1; D is uncertain. V gave up 4 bases and J gave up 5 bases, with 6 bases separating them. The CDR3 length is 11 residues. Germline assignment: CDR1 SGDLS and CDR2 YYNGEE. CDR3 in amino acids: CASSSRTEAFF. DNA of the CDR3: TGTGCCAGCAGCTCCCGGACTGAAGCTTTCTTT.

The V and J genes are TRBV6-6 and TRBJ2-2, with a possible D match to TRBD1 (5 bases). V lost 2 bases, J lost 3 bases, and 13 bases lay in between. Germline V gives CDR1 MNHNY, CDR2 SVGAGI (reference sequence). The CDR3 has 16 amino acids. The CDR3 DNA sequence: TGTGCCAGCAGTTACGCTGGTCCAGGGTACACCGGGGAGCTGTTTTTT. Protein: CASSYAGPGYTGELFF.

The chain uses TRBV7-2 and TRBJ2-7; D is possibly TRBD2 (6 bases). Germline CDR1 and CDR2: SGHTA and FQGNSA. The germline V and J ends were trimmed by 5 bases and 4 bases, with 21 bases remaining between them. This CDR3 is built from 16 residues. The CDR3 here is CASSLSRGLAKYEQYF. CDR3 nucleotides: TGTGCCAGCAGCCTTAGTCGTGGGCTAGCGAAATACGAGCAGTACTTC. Drawing the rest from reference TRBV7-2 and TRBJ2-7, the complete variable domain is GAGVSQSPSNKVTEKGKDVELRCDPISGHTALYWYRQSLGQGLEFLIYFQGNSAPDKSGLPSDRFSAERTGGSVSTLTIQRTQQEDSAVYLCASSLSRGLAKYEQYFGPGTRLTVT.

Here the CDR3 DNA reads TGTGCCAGCTCACCAGAGCGGATAACGAACACCGGGGAGCTGTTTTTT. Amino acid sequence: CASSPERITNTGELFF. The chain links TRBV18 to TRBJ2-2; possible D gene TRBD2, 5 bases. This CDR3 region has 16 residues. The V end was cut by 2 bases, the J end by 0 bases, with 10 bases between. The germline CDR1 and CDR2 sequences are KGHSH and LQKENI.

This rearrangement joins TRBV5-1 to TRBJ1-6, with TRBD1 matching 9 bases. With V trimmed by 3 bases and J by 2 bases, 6 bases remained unmatched. Germline lookup yields CDR1 SGHRS and CDR2 YFSETQ. This CDR3 is built from 17 residues. CDR3 sequence reads: CASSSAGTGPYNSPLHF. The CDR3 nucleotides are TGCGCCAGCAGCTCGGCCGGGACAGGGCCCTATAATTCACCCCTCCACTTT. The whole variable domain, filled in from reference TRBV5-1 and TRBJ1-6, reads KAGVTQTPRYLIKTRGQQVTLSCSPISGHRSVSWYQQTPGQGLQFLFEYFSETQRNKGNFPGRFSGRQFSNSRSEMNVSTLELGDSALYLCASSSAGTGPYNSPLHFGNGTRLTVT.

The chain recombines TRBV30 with TRBJ1-3; possibly TRBD1 for D (6 bases). This CDR3 contains 13 residues. The ends were cut back, 1 base at V and 8 bases at J, with 12 bases in the middle. Germline CDR1 reads GTSNPN; CDR2 reads SVGIG (reference sequence). The CDR3 reads CAWSATGPDTIYF. CDR3 bases: TGTGCCTGGAGTGCGACAGGTCCGGACACCATATATTTT.

The count of this clone is one. The chain links TRBV7-9 to TRBJ2-3; 8 bases map to TRBD1. Germline V gene data show CDR1 as SEHNR and CDR2 as FQNEAQ (reference sequence). The CDR3 totals 14 residues. Trimming cost V 6 bases and J 2 bases; bases outside gene matches: 4. The CDR3 reads CASSPQGDTDTQYF. CDR3 sequence (DNA): TGTGCCAGCAGTCCACAGGGGGACACAGATACGCAGTATTTT.

This chain joins TRBV7-9 and TRBJ2-2, with 10 bases identical to TRBD1. The germline V gene has CDR1 SEHNR and CDR2 FQNEAQ (reference sequence). This CDR3 is built from 16 residues. Unmatched junction bases numbered 7, after V lost 3 bases and J lost 6 bases. The DNA of the CDR3 is TGTGCCAGCAGCTTCGGGCGACAGGGGGCGGCCGGGGAGCTGTTTTTT. It is translated as CASSFGRQGAAGELFF.